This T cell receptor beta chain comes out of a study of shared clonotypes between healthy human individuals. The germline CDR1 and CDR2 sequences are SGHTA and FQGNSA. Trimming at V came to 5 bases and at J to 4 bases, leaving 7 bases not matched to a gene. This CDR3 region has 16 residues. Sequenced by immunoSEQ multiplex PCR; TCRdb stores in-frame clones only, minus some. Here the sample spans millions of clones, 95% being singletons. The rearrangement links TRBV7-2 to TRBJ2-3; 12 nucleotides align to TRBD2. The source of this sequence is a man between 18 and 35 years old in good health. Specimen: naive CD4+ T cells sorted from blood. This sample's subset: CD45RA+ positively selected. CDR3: CASSPRLAGVADTQYF. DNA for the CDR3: TGTGCCAGCAGCCCGAGACTAGCGGGAGTGGCAGATACGCAGTATTTT.